This T cell receptor beta chain was captured by sequencing in a study of response to subunit inactivated influenza vaccine. TCRdb called the RT-PCR reads again in MiXCR, with one record for every CDR3 protein. The sample has 500,000 to 600,000 distinct CDR3 sequences; 6.5% to 8% are singletons. Germline V CDR1 and CDR2: DFQATT, SNEGSKA (reference sequence). The CDR3 contains 14 residues. Trimming took 4 bases from V and 2 from J; bases not matched to a gene: 6. This clonotype was seen ten or more times. The V call is TRBV20-1, the J call TRBJ2-3; 7 bases map to TRBD2. Sequencing used PBMCs from blood, obtained around 2 years after vaccination. This sequence originates from a man between 50 and 75 years old who received an inactivated influenza vaccine. The CDR3 region has the DNA TGCAGTGCTATGGGGGAGGGGTCCACAGATACGCAGTATTTT. Translation: CSAMGEGSTDTQYF.